The 11 T cell receptor beta chains in this list originate from one sample, sequenced in a study of cytomegalovirus exposure and HLA in healthy donors. It was with 60 Vbeta and 13 Jbeta primers that the PCR ran. TCRdb's table, derived via immunoSEQ multiplex PCR, lists solely in-frame clones and lacks some. The sample yields roughly 200,000 clones, 80% to 85% seen once. Specimen: PBMCs. Receptor source: a woman between 40 and 55 years old in good health and CMV-seronegative.

The chain uses TRBV19 and TRBJ1-1; possibly TRBD1 for D (5 bases). V shed 1 base and J shed 5 bases, with 17 bases lying between them. The V gene's germline CDR1 is LNHDA and CDR2 SQIVND (reference sequence). CDR3 length: 16 residues. The CDR3 nucleotides read TGTGCCAGTAGTATAGGGAGGGGTTTAAGGAGGACTGAAGCTTTCTTT. Residues: CASSIGRGLRRTEAFF.

Only a few counts were recorded for this clone. Other DNA sequences in this sample translate to the same CDR3. The V and J genes are TRBV19 and TRBJ2-7; TRBD1 might be the D (5 bases). The CDR3 consists of 14 residues. Trimming cost V 1 base and J 1 base, with 8 bases left between them. Germline V gene data show CDR1 as LNHDA and CDR2 as SQIVND (reference sequence). The CDR3 sequence: CASSIGGRSYEQYF. CDR3 nucleotide sequence: TGTGCCAGTAGTATAGGGGGCAGATCCTACGAGCAGTACTTC.

The chain employs TRBV19 and TRBJ2-7; a weak D match, TRBD2 (5 bases). V dropped 5 bases and J dropped 2 bases, with 16 bases sitting between them. The CDR3 covers 15 residues. In germline, CDR1 is LNHDA, CDR2 SQIVND (reference sequence). CDR3 protein: CASSPSEGEAYEQYF. The CDR3 DNA reads as TGTGCCAGTAGTCCGTCCGAGGGTGAGGCCTACGAGCAGTACTTC.

The chain uses TRBV5-1 and TRBJ2-5; 12 bases agree with TRBD1. Germline-derived CDR1 and CDR2 are SGHRS and YFSETQ. J was trimmed by 0 bases and V by 4 bases; bases with no gene match: 7. The CDR3 runs 17 residues. The CDR3 coding sequence is TGCGCCAGCAGCATGGGGACAGGGGGCAATTACCAAGAGACCCAGTACTTC. Protein sequence: CASSMGTGGNYQETQYF.

The V call is TRBV30, the J call TRBJ2-3, with 11 positions matching TRBD2. CDR1 and CDR2 (germline): GTSNPN, SVGIG (reference sequence). The CDR3 length is 15 residues. Trimming cost V 3 bases and J 5 bases; bases outside gene matches: 7. The CDR3 nucleotides are TGTGCCTGGAGCGTGGGACTAGCGGAACGAGATACGCAGTATTTT. It specifies CAWSVGLAERDTQYF.

The chain uses TRBV11-2 and TRBJ2-7; D may be TRBD1 (6 bases). Germline loops: CDR1 SGHAT, CDR2 FQNNGV. The CDR3 has 14 amino acids. The ends were cut back, 5 bases at V and 3 bases at J, with 14 bases in the middle. CDR3 sequence reads: CASSPLQGSYEQYF. Here the CDR3 DNA reads TGTGCCAGCAGCCCCCTACAGGGAAGCTACGAGCAGTACTTC.

This clone was seen just once. The CDR3 is CSVGTGNQPQHF. The CDR3 DNA is TGCAGCGTGGGGACAGGGAATCAGCCCCAGCATTTT. V gene TRBV29-1 combines with J gene TRBJ1-5; 9 nucleotides agree with TRBD1. The V gene's germline CDR1 is SQVTM and CDR2 ANQGSEA. This CDR3 region has 12 residues. The V and J ends lost 6 bases and 4 bases, in that order; junction bases with no gene match: 1.

The rearrangement links TRBV30 to TRBJ2-2; 9 bases are shared with TRBD1. Germline trimming cut 8 bases from V and 4 bases from J; bases unmatched to any gene: 11. Germline V CDR1 and CDR2: GTSNPN, SVGIG (reference sequence). The CDR3 runs 15 residues. CDR3 nucleotides: TGTGCCGGTTTAATAGGACAGGGGATCACCGGGGAGCTGTTTTTT. As protein: CAGLIGQGITGELFF.

The chain couples TRBV27 to TRBJ2-2; 10 bases match TRBD1. Germline-derived CDR1 and CDR2 are MNHEY and SMNVEV (reference sequence). V shed 7 bases and J 3 bases; nucleotides not matched to a gene: 8. This CDR3 has 16 residues. The CDR3: CASNQPGQGYTGELFF. The CDR3 DNA sequence: TGTGCCAGCAATCAACCGGGACAGGGGTACACCGGGGAGCTGTTTTTT.

V is TRBV7-8 and J is TRBJ2-7; 13 nucleotides match TRBD2. The CDR3 runs to 20 residues. Germline CDR1 and CDR2: SGHVS and FQNEAQ. V dropped 6 bases and J dropped 0; count of bases not matched to a gene: 17. The CDR3 nucleotides are TGTGCCAGCAGGGGGAGGGGGTCCGGGACTAGCGGGACCTACTCCTACGAGCAGTACTTC. Translating it yields CASRGRGSGTSGTYSYEQYF.

The chain carries TRBV7-2 and TRBJ2-1; a possible D gene is TRBD2 (6 bases). CDR3 size: 16 residues. V was shortened by 4 bases and J by 4 bases, with 17 bases between the two germline ends. Germline assignment: CDR1 SGHTA and CDR2 FQGNSA. The CDR3: CASSSLAGSSYNEQFF. The CDR3 DNA is TGTGCCAGCAGCTCGCTTGCGGGGTCTTCTTACAATGAGCAGTTCTTC.